These T cell receptor beta chains were read from a single sample in a study of blood T cell repertoires in COVID-19. TCRdb keeps only in-frame clones here, not all; method: immunoSEQ multiplex PCR. The sample shows 100,000 to 110,000 clones, about 83% of them seen only once. Specimen: peripheral blood. These TCRs come from a human donor in a cohort sampled during active COVID-19. Both conserved end residues are part of each CDR3. The D gene is left open where the match is weak. Clone size, where shown, is once, few, many, or a class for clones that have expanded.

v_call	clone_size	j_call	d_call	cdr3_nt	cdr3_aa
TRBV29-1	few	TRBJ1-3	.	TGCAGCGTTGATTCCCGGAACACCATATATTTT	CSVDSRNTIYF
TRBV2	.	TRBJ2-3	.	TGTGCCAGCAGTGAAATCCCCTACACAGATACGCAGTATTTT	CASSEIPYTDTQYF
TRBV9	.	TRBJ2-7	TRBD1	TGTGCCAGCAGCCTCGGACAGGGGTCCTACGAGCAGTACTTC	CASSLGQGSYEQYF
TRBV7-2	.	TRBJ1-4	.	TGTGCCAGCAGCTTAGTTTCAGGGTACGATGAAAAACTGTTTTTT	CASSLVSGYDEKLFF
TRBV3-1/TRBV3-2	.	TRBJ1-3	.	TGTGCCAGCAGCCACCTTACAGGGAAGTCTGGAAACACCATATATTTT	CASSHLTGKSGNTIYF
TRBV7-2	.	TRBJ2-2	.	TGTGCCAGCAGCATCAGGGTCCCCGGGGAGCTGTTTTTT	CASSIRVPGELFF
TRBV7-2	.	TRBJ2-3	TRBD2	TGTGCCAGCAGCTTAGACTCGCGGGGGGGCATCACAGATACGCAGTATTTT	CASSLDSRGGITDTQYF
TRBV10-1	.	TRBJ2-7	TRBD2	TGCGCCAGCATGTTGGGTAGCGGGCGCTATAGGGACGAGCAGTACTTC	CASMLGSGRYRDEQYF
TRBV30	.	TRBJ2-2	.	TGTGCCGGGAATCAGCGGGCACCGGCAACCGGGGAGCTGTTTTTT	CAGNQRAPATGELFF
TRBV4-3	.	TRBJ1-6	.	TGCGCCAGCAGCCAGACCGTACAGGGTTCACCCCTCCACTTT	CASSQTVQGSPLHF
TRBV14	.	TRBJ1-1	TRBD1	TGTGCCAGCAGCCTGCGTAATGGACAGGTTTCTCGCACTGAAGCTTTCTTT	CASSLRNGQVSRTEAFF
TRBV7-2	.	TRBJ2-7	TRBD2	TGTGCCAGCAGCATCGTAGGGGCTAGCGGGAGTTACGAGCAGTACTTC	CASSIVGASGSYEQYF
TRBV5-1	few	TRBJ2-7	TRBD1	TGCGCCAGCAGCTTGGGAGGGGGCAACGAGCAGTACTTC	CASSLGGGNEQYF
TRBV6-5	.	TRBJ1-3	TRBD1	TGTGCCAGCTTGACAGGGGGCTCTGGAAACACCATATATTTT	CASLTGGSGNTIYF
TRBV5-1	.	TRBJ2-2	TRBD1	TGCGCCAGCAGCTTGTCGACAGGGCCAGCCGGGGAGCTGTTTTTT	CASSLSTGPAGELFF
TRBV6-2/TRBV6-3	.	TRBJ2-7	TRBD2	TGTGCCAGCAGCAACTTAGCGGGTGAAGGCGAGCAGTACTTC	CASSNLAGEGEQYF
TRBV5-1	once	TRBJ1-2	TRBD1	TGCGCCAGCAGCTCGACAGGGGGGACAAACGACAACTATGGCTACACCTTC	CASSSTGGTNDNYGYTF
TRBV7-2	few	TRBJ2-7	TRBD2	TGTGCCAGCAGCCAACCGCTAGCGGAAAATTCCTACGAGCAGTACTTC	CASSQPLAENSYEQYF
TRBV5-6	.	TRBJ2-7	.	TGTGCCAGCAGCCCGACAGAGAAGAGCTCCTACGAGCAGTACTTC	CASSPTEKSSYEQYF
TRBV3-1/TRBV3-2	.	TRBJ2-1	TRBD1	TGTGCCAGCAGTTGGACAGGGGACTACAATGAGCAGTTCTTC	CASSWTGDYNEQFF
TRBV6-2/TRBV6-3	.	TRBJ1-6	.	TGTGCCAGCATCCCCGCGGGGAGCAATTCACCCCTCCACTTT	CASIPAGSNSPLHF
TRBV29-1	.	TRBJ2-5	TRBD1	TGCAGCGGCCGGGGGACAGGGGATCGCCTTGGGACCCAGTACTTC	CSGRGTGDRLGTQYF
TRBV6-4	.	TRBJ2-3	TRBD2	TGTGCCAGCAGTCCGGGGACTAGCCTACATTTT	CASSPGTSLHF
TRBV18	.	TRBJ1-2	TRBD1	TGTGCCAGCACTTTAGGAGGACAGGGAGGCTATGGCTACACCTTC	CASTLGGQGGYGYTF
TRBV7-9	.	TRBJ1-2	.	TGTGCCAGCAGCTTAACGGGAATGCTGGATGGCTACACCTTC	CASSLTGMLDGYTF
TRBV2	.	TRBJ1-6	TRBD1	TGTGCCAGACGGGGACAGGGGAATTCACCCCTCCACTTT	CARRGQGNSPLHF
TRBV9	.	TRBJ1-1	.	TGTGCCAGCAGCCTTGGGAGGTCGGGCACTGAAGCTTTCTTT	CASSLGRSGTEAFF
TRBV6-2/TRBV6-3	.	TRBJ1-5	.	TGTGCCAGCAGTTACAAGGGGAATCAGCCCCAGCATTTT	CASSYKGNQPQHF
TRBV6-5	.	TRBJ2-1	.	TGTGCCAGCAGTTACGGGGCCAGAGCCTACAATGAGCAGTTCTTC	CASSYGARAYNEQFF
TRBV18	.	TRBJ2-3	TRBD2	TGTGCCAGCTCGAGATCTAGCGGGAGTTCGGATACGCAGTATTTT	CASSRSSGSSDTQYF
TRBV30	.	TRBJ1-4	.	TGTGCCTGGAGCGTAAACGGGGGAACAGGTGAAAAACTGTTTTTT	CAWSVNGGTGEKLFF
TRBV6-5	.	TRBJ1-4	.	TGTGCCAGCAGCATACAGGCAACTAATGAAAAACTGTTTTTT	CASSIQATNEKLFF
TRBV2	.	TRBJ2-5	.	TGTGCCAGCAGTGTGGGGACAAGTAAAGAGACCCAGTACTTC	CASSVGTSKETQYF
TRBV23-1	.	TRBJ2-7	.	TGCGCCAGCAGTCACCCAGGGCAGAGCTCCTACGAGCAGTACTTC	CASSHPGQSSYEQYF
TRBV5-1	.	TRBJ1-4	.	TGCGCCAGCAGCTTGTCGGGGGTCCTCCGGGTCGGGGAACTGTTTTTT	CASSLSGVLRVGELFF
TRBV2	.	TRBJ2-7	.	TGTGCCAGCAGGGCGGCAGGGTCCTACGAGCAGTACTTC	CASRAAGSYEQYF
TRBV3-1/TRBV3-2	.	TRBJ1-1	.	TGTGCCAGCAGCCAGGTGGGGGGGAACACTGAAGCTTTCTTT	CASSQVGGNTEAFF
TRBV4-1	.	TRBJ2-3	TRBD2	TGCGCCAGCAGCCCTAGCGGGTCTAGCACAGATACGCAGTATTTT	CASSPSGSSTDTQYF
TRBV9	few	TRBJ2-3	.	TGTGCCAGCAGTTTGGGGCTAGGTACAGATACGCAGTATTTT	CASSLGLGTDTQYF
TRBV7-2	.	TRBJ2-3	.	TGTGCCAGCAGCTTGCAGGGTCGCCAGGGGACAGATACGCAGTATTTT	CASSLQGRQGTDTQYF
TRBV7-8	.	TRBJ1-2	TRBD1	TGTGCCAGCAGCTTAGTACCTGGGCAGGGGGCGTATGGCTACACCTTC	CASSLVPGQGAYGYTF
TRBV10-3	.	TRBJ1-3	TRBD1	TGTGCCATATCAGGGGGCGCGAATACCATATATTTT	CAISGGANTIYF
TRBV9	.	TRBJ2-4	TRBD1	TGTGCCAGCAGCGTAGGACCCAGGGGGATGGAGAACATTCAGTACTTC	CASSVGPRGMENIQYF
TRBV4-3	.	TRBJ1-1	.	TGCGCCAGCAGCCAGGCTTTTGACAGCCTTGAAGCTTTCTTT	CASSQAFDSLEAFF
TRBV7-2	.	TRBJ2-5	TRBD1	TGTGCCAGCAGCCCAGACAGGGGAGTGGAGACCCAGTACTTC	CASSPDRGVETQYF
TRBV11-2	.	TRBJ2-7	.	TGTGCCAGCAGCCGACAGTCAGAGCAGTACTTC	CASSRQSEQYF
TRBV29-1	.	TRBJ1-1	.	TGCAGCGTTCCACCGGGGGGGGCTTTCTTT	CSVPPGGAFF
TRBV2	.	TRBJ1-2	.	TGTGCCAGCAGTGAAGCCAGCTATGGCTACACCTTC	CASSEASYGYTF
TRBV4-3	once	TRBJ1-5	.	TGCGCCAGCAGCCCCATACCCAAGGACTTCCGACAGCCCCAGCATTTT	CASSPIPKDFRQPQHF
TRBV10-1	.	TRBJ2-3	TRBD2	TGCGCCAGCAGTGAGAGGGTAGCGGGTTCAGATACGCAGTATTTT	CASSERVAGSDTQYF
TRBV2	.	TRBJ2-7	.	TGTGCCAGCAGTAGCGCTTCCTACGAGCAGTACTTC	CASSSASYEQYF